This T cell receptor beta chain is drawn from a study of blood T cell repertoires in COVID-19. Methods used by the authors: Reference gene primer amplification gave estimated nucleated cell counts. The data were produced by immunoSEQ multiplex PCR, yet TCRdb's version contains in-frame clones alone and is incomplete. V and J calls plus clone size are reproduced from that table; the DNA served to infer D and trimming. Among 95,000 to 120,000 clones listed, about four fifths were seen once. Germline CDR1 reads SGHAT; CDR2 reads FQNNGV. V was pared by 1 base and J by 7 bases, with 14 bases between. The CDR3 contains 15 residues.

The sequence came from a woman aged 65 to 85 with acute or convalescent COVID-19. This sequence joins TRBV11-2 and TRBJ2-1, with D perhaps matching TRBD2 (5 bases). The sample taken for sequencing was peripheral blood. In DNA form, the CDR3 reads TGTGCCAGCAGCTTAGCAAGGCTAGCCCTAAATGAGCAGTTCTTC. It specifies CASSLARLALNEQFF.